These 4 T cell receptor beta chains were sequenced from one sample in a study of blood T cell repertoires in COVID-19. Clones were sequenced by immunoSEQ multiplex PCR, and TCRdb holds only the in-frame ones, with some missing. The repertoire holds some 26,000 clones, with about four fifths as singletons. Sequences were obtained from peripheral blood. The source of these receptors is a man in his sixties or seventies with acute or convalescent COVID-19.

The chain recombines TRBV5-1 with TRBJ1-3, with 8 positions matching TRBD1. Germline assignment: CDR1 SGHRS and CDR2 YFSETQ. V was clipped by 4 bases and J by 2 bases; unmatched bases: 5. This CDR3 is 15 amino acids long. CDR3 bases: TGCGCCAGCAGCCCCACAGGGGGAGCTGGAAACACCATATATTTT. The encoded protein is CASSPTGGAGNTIYF.

This clone was picked up a small number of times. Other DNA sequences in this specimen translate into the identical CDR3. The rearrangement joins TRBV5-6 to TRBJ2-7; the D gene is possibly TRBD1 (5 bases). The CDR3 spans 12 residues. CDR1 and CDR2 from the germline V gene are SGHDT and YYEEEE. V was trimmed by 1 base and J by 4 bases, leaving 6 bases between them. The CDR3 region has the DNA TGTGCCAGCAGCTTGACAGGTTACGAGCAGTACTTC. Translated: CASSLTGYEQYF. The variable domain in full, completed from reference TRBV5-6 and TRBJ2-7, reads DAGVTQSPTHLIKTRGQQVTLRCSPKSGHDTVSWYQQALGQGPQFIFQYYEEEERQRGNFPDRFSGHQFPNYSSELNVNALLLGDSALYLCASSLTGYEQYFGPGTRLTVT.

This clone showed up just a few times. The CDR3 protein is CASQSPESPLHF. CDR3 DNA sequence: TGTGCCAGTCAATCCCCGGAGTCACCCCTCCACTTT. The V and J genes are TRBV19 and TRBJ1-6; D is unclear. Germline-derived CDR1 and CDR2 are LNHDA and SQIVND (reference sequence). The CDR3 length is 12 residues. V was clipped by 8 bases and J by 10 bases, with 12 bases between them. Full variable domain (outside the CDR3, taken from reference TRBV19 and TRBJ1-6): DGGITQSPKYLFRKEGQNVTLSCEQNLNHDAMYWYRQDPGQGLRLIYYSQIVNDFQKGDIAEGYSVSREKKESFPLTVTSAQKNPTAFYLCASQSPESPLHFGNGTRLTVT.

This chain connects TRBV4-3 to TRBJ1-2; 7 bases are shared with TRBD1. The CDR3 sequence is 13 residues long. The ends lost 4 bases at V and 6 bases at J; junction bases unmatched: 5. Germline CDR1 and CDR2: LGHNA and YSLEER. The CDR3 loop reads CASSLDRDNGYTF. In nucleotides, the CDR3 is TGCGCCAGCAGCCTAGACAGGGATAATGGCTACACCTTC.